Following are 2 T cell receptor beta chains from one sample sequenced in a study of beta chain features in type 1 diabetes. Findings and limits, study-wide: There was a moderate but significant shortening of TCRB CDR3s in all four CD4+ subsets of Type 1 diabetes patients.

No antigen is known for these receptors. cDNA synthesis used the whole RNA isolate, giving expressed TCRB sequences. Sequencing was performed with immunoSEQ multiplex PCR; in TCRdb, only in-frame clones are kept and a portion is missing. The sample lists more than 200,000 clones, 16% occurring once. Sequenced sample: naive CD4+ T cells from blood. The source is a man in his thirties or forties with type 1 diabetes.

The V gene is TRBV7-2, the J gene TRBJ1-1; 9 bases agree with TRBD1. The CDR3 sequence is 15 residues long. Trimming took 3 bases from V and 0 from J; bases not matched to a gene: 2. CDR1 is SGHTA, CDR2 FQGNSA, per germline. This CDR3 reads CASSFGQGMNTEAFF. The DNA for the CDR3 is TGTGCCAGCAGCTTTGGACAGGGGATGAACACTGAAGCTTTCTTT.

This rearrangement joins TRBV7-9 to TRBJ2-7, with D unresolved. This CDR3 has 12 residues. Germline V lookup: CDR1 SEHNR, CDR2 FQNEAQ (reference sequence). V was pared by 4 bases and J by 3 bases, with 7 bases between. The CDR3 here is CASSSWDYEQYF. The DNA for the CDR3 is TGTGCCAGCAGCTCCTGGGACTACGAGCAGTACTTC.